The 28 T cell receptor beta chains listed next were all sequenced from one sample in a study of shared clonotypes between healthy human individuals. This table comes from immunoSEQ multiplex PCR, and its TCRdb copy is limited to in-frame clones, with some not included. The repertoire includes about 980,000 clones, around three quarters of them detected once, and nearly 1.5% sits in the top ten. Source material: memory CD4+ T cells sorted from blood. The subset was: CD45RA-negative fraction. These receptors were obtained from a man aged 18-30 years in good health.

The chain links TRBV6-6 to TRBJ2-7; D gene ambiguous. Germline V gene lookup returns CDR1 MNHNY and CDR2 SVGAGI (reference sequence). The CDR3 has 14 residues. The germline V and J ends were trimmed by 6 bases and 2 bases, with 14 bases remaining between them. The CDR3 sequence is CASRETTAPYEQYF. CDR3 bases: TGTGCCAGCAGAGAGACAACGGCACCCTACGAGCAGTACTTC.

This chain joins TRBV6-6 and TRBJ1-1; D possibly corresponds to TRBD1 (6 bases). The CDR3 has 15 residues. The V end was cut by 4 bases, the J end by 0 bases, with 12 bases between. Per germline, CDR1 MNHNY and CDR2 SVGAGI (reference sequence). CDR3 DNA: TGTGCCAGCAGTTCGGACAGAGATATGAACACTGAAGCTTTCTTT. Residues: CASSSDRDMNTEAFF.

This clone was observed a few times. CDR3 region: CASSPGQRPLGYTF. The CDR3 DNA reads as TGTGCCAGCAGTCCCGGACAGAGGCCCCTTGGCTACACCTTC. This chain connects TRBV28 to TRBJ1-2, with D maybe TRBD1 (6 bases). V gave up 5 bases and J gave up 7 bases, with 17 bases separating them. The CDR3 spans 14 residues. The germline V gene encodes CDR1 MDHEN and CDR2 SYDVKM.

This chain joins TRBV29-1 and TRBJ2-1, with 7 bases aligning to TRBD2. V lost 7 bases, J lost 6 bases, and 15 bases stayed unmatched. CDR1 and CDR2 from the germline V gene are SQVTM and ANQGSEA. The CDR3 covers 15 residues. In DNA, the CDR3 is TGCAGCGCCAAACTAGCGACAAGCCAGGGCAATGAGCAGTTCTTC. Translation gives CSAKLATSQGNEQFF.

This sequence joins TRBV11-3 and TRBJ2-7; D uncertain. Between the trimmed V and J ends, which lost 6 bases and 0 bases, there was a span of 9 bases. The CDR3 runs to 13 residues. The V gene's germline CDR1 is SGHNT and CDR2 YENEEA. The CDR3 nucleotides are TGTGCCAGCAGTAATGGGGTCTCCTACGAGCAGTACTTC. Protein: CASSNGVSYEQYF.

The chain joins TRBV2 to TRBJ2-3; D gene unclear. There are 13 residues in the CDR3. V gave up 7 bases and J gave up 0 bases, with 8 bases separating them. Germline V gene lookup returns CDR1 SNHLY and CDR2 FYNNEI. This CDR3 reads CASKFSSTDTQYF. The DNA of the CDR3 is TGTGCCAGCAAATTCTCTAGCACAGATACGCAGTATTTT.

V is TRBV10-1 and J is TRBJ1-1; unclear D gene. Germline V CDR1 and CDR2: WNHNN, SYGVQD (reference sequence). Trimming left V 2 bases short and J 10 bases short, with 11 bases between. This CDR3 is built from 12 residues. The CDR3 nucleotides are TGCGCCAGCAGTGAGGGAAGGAGGCCAGCTTTCTTT. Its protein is CASSEGRRPAFF.

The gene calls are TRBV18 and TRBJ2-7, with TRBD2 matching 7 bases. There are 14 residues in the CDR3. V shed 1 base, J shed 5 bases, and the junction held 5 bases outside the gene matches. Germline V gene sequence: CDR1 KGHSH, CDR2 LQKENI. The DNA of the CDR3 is TGTGCCAGCTCACCACGGGAGGGTCCCCACGAGCAGTACTTC. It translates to CASSPREGPHEQYF.

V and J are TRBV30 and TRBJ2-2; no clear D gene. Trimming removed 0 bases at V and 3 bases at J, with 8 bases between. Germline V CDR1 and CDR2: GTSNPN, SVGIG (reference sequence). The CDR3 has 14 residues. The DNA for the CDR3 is TGTGCCTGGAGTGTGATACGATACACCGGGGAGCTGTTTTTT. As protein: CAWSVIRYTGELFF.

The CDR3: CASVPPGGGTGELFF. CDR3 bases: TGTGCCAGCGTGCCGCCGGGAGGTGGGACCGGGGAGCTGTTTTTT. This chain links TRBV6-6 with TRBJ2-2; 7 bases agree with TRBD2. Trimming took 8 bases from V and 5 from J; bases not matched to a gene: 11. The germline gives CDR1 MNHNY, CDR2 SVGAGI (reference sequence). CDR3 size: 15 residues.

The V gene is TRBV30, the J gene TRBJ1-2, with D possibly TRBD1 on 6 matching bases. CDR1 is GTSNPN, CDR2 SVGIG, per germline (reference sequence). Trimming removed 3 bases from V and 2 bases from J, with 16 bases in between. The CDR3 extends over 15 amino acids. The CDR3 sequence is CAWSLTSGANYGYTF. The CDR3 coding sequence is TGTGCCTGGAGCCTAACATCAGGGGCCAACTATGGCTACACCTTC.

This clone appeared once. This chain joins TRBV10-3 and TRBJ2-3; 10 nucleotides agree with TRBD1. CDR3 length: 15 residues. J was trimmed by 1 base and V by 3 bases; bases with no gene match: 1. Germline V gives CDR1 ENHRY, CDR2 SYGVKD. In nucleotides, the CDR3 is TGTGCCATCAGTGACGGGACAGGGGGCACAGATACGCAGTATTTT. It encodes CAISDGTGGTDTQYF.

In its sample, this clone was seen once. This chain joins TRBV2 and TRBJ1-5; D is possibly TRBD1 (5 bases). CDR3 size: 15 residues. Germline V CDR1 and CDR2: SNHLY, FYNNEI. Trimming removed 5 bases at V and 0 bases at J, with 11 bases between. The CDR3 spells CASSPTGGSNQPQHF. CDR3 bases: TGTGCCAGCAGTCCGACCGGGGGTAGCAATCAGCCCCAGCATTTT.

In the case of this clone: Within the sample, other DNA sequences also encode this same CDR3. CDR3 coding DNA: TGTGCCAGCAGTGGGACAGGGTACACCGGGGAGCTGTTTTTT. This codes for CASSGTGYTGELFF. This rearrangement joins TRBV2 to TRBJ2-2; 8 bases align to TRBD1. Germline loops: CDR1 SNHLY, CDR2 FYNNEI. V shed 4 bases, J shed 3 bases, and the junction held 1 base outside the gene matches. The CDR3 sequence is 14 residues long.

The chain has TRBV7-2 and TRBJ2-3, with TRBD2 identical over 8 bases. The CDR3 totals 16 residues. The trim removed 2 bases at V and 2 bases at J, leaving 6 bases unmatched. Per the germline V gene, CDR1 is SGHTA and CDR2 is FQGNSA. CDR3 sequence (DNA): TGTGCCAGCAGCTTATCGCGGGGGGCCAACACAGATACGCAGTATTTT. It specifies CASSLSRGANTDTQYF.

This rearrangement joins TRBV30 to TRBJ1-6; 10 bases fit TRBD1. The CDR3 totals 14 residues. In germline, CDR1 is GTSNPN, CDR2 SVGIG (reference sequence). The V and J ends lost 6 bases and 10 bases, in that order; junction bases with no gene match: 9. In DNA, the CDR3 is TGTGCCTGCGACAGGGGGCAGGTGAACTCACCCCTCCACTTT. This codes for CACDRGQVNSPLHF.

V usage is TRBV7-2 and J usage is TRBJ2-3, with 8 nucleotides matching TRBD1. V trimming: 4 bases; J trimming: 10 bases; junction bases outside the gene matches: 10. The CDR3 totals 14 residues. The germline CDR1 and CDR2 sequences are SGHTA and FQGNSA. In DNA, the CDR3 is TGTGCCAGCAGCTCCCCGGACAGGGCGGCGGCGCAGTATTTT. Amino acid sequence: CASSSPDRAAAQYF.

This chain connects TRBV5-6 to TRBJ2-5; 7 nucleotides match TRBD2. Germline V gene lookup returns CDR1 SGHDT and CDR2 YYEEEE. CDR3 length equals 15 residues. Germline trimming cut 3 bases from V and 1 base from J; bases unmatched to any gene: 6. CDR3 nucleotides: TGTGCCAGCAGCTCTCTTAGCGGGTCCCAAGAGACCCAGTACTTC. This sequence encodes CASSSLSGSQETQYF.

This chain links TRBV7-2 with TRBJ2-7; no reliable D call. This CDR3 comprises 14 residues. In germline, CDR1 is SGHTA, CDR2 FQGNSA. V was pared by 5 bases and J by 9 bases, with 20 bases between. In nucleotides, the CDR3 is TGTGCCAGCAGCCGACAAAGTGAAGGCCACGGGCAGTACTTC. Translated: CASSRQSEGHGQYF. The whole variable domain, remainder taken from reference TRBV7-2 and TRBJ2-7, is GAGVSQSPSNKVTEKGKDVELRCDPISGHTALYWYRQSLGQGLEFLIYFQGNSAPDKSGLPSDRFSAERTGGSVSTLTIQRTQQEDSAVYLCASSRQSEGHGQYFGPGTRLTVT.

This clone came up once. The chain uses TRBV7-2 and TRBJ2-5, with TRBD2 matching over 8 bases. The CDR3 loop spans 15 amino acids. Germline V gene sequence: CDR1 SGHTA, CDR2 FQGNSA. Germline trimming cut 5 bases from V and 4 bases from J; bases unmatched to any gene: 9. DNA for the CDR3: TGTGCCAGCAGCCCTTCGGGGGGGCTGGGAGAGACCCAGTACTTC. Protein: CASSPSGGLGETQYF.

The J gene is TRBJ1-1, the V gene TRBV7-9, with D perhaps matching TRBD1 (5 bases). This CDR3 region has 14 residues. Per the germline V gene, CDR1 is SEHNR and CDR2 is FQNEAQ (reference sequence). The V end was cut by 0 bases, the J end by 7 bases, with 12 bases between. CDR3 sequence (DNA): TGTGCCAGCAGCTTAGCAGGTGGGACTCATGAAGCTTTCTTT. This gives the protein CASSLAGGTHEAFF.

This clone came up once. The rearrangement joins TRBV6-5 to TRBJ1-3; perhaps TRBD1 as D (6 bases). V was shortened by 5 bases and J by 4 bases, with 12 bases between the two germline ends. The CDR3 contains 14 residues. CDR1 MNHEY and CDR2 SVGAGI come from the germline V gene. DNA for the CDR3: TGTGCCAGCAGTGAAACCGGACAGGGAAACACCATATATTTT. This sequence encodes CASSETGQGNTIYF.

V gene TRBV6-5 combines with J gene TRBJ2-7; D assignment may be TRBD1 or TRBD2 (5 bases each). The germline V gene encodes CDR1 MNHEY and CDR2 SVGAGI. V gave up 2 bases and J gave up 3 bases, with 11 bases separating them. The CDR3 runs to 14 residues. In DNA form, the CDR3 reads TGTGCCAGCAGTTACAACGGGGCCCTCTACGAGCAGTACTTC. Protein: CASSYNGALYEQYF.

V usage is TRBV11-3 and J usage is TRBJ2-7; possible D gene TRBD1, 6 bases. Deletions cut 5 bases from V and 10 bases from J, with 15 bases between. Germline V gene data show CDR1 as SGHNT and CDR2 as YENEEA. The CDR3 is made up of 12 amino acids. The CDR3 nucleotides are TGTGCCAGCAGCCGGGACAAGTCGATCCAGTACTTC. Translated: CASSRDKSIQYF.

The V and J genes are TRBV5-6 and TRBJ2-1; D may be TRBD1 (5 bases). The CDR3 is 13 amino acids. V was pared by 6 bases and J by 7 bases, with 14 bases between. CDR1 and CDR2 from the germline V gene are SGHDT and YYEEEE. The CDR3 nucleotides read TGTGCCAGCATCCTTACAGGCGGTAATGAGCAGTTCTTC. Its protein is CASILTGGNEQFF.

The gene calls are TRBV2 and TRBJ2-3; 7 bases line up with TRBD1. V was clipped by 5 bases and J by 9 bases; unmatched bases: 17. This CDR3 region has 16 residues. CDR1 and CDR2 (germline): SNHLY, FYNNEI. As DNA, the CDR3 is TGTGCCAGCAGTCCACAGGGGTCGGCAGTAGGGATGACGCAGTATTTT. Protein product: CASSPQGSAVGMTQYF.

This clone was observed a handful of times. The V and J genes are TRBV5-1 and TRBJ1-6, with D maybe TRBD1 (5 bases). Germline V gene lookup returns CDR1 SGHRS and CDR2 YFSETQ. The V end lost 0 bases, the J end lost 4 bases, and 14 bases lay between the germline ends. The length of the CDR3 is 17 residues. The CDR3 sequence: CASSLGDQGGYNSPLHF. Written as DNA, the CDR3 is TGCGCCAGCAGCTTGGGGGATCAGGGTGGTTATAATTCACCCCTCCACTTT.

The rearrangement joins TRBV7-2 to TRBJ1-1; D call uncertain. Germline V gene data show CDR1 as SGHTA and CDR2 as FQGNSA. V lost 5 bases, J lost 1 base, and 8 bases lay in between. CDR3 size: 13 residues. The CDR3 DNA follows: TGTGCCAGCAGCCCAGACAAGAACACTGAAGCTTTCTTT. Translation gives CASSPDKNTEAFF. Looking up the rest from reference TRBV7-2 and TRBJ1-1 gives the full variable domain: GAGVSQSPSNKVTEKGKDVELRCDPISGHTALYWYRQSLGQGLEFLIYFQGNSAPDKSGLPSDRFSAERTGGSVSTLTIQRTQQEDSAVYLCASSPDKNTEAFFGQGTRLTVV.